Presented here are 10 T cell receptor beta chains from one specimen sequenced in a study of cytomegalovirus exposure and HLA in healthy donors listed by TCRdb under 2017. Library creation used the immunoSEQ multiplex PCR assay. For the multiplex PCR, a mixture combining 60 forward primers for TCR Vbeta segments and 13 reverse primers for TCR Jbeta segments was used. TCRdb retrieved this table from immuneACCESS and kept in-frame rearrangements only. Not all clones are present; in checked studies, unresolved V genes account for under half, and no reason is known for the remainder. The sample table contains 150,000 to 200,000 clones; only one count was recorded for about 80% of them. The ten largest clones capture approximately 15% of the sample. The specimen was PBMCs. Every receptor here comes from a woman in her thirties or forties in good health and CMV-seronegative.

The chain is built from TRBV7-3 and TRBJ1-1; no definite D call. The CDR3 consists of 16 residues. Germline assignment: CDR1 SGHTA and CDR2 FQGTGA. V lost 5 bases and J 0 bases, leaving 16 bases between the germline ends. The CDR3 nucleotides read TGTGCCAGCAGCCCGCATGGACCGGGGATGAACACTGAAGCTTTCTTT. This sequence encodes CASSPHGPGMNTEAFF.

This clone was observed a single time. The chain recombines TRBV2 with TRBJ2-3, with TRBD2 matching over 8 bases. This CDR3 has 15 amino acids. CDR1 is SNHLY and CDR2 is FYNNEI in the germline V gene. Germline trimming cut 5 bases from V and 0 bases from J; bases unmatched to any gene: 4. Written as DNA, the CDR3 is TGTGCCAGCAGTCAGCGGGGGAGTAGCACAGATACGCAGTATTTT. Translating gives CASSQRGSSTDTQYF.

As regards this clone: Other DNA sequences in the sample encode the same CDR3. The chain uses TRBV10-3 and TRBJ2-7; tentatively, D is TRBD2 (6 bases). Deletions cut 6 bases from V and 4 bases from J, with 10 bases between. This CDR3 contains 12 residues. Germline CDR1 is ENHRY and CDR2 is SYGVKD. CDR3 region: CAISGGPYEQYF. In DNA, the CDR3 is TGTGCCATCAGCGGGGGACCTTACGAGCAGTACTTC.

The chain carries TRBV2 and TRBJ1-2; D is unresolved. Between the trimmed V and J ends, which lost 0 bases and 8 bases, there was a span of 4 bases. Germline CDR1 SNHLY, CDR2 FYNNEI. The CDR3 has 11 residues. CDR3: CASSEARGYTF. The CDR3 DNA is TGTGCCAGCAGTGAAGCCCGGGGCTACACCTTC.

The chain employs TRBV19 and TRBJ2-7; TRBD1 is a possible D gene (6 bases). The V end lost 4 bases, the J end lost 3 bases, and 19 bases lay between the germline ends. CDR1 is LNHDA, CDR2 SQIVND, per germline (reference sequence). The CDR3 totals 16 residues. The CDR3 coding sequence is TGTGCCAGTAGTAAACTGATCGGCAGGGGACACTACGAGCAGTACTTC. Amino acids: CASSKLIGRGHYEQYF.

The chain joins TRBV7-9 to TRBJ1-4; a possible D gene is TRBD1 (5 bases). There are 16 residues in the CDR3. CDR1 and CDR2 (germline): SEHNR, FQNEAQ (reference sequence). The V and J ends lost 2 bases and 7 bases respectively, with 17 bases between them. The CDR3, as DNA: TGTGCCAGCAGCTTACTTTCTCTCGGGGGGGGTGAAAAACTGTTTTTT. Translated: CASSLLSLGGGEKLFF.

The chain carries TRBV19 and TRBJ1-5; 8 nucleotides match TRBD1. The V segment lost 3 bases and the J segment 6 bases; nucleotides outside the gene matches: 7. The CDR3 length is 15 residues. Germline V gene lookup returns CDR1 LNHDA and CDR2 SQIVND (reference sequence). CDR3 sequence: CASSIDQGAGQPQHF. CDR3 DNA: TGTGCCAGTAGTATCGACCAGGGGGCCGGTCAGCCCCAGCATTTT.

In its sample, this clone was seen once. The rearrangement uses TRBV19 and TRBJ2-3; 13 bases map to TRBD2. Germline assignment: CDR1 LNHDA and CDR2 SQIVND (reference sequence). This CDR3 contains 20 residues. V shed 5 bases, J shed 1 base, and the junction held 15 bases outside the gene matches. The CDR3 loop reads CASSPTQLAGGPYGTDTQYF. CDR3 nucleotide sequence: TGTGCCAGTAGTCCCACCCAACTAGCGGGAGGGCCCTATGGCACAGATACGCAGTATTTT.

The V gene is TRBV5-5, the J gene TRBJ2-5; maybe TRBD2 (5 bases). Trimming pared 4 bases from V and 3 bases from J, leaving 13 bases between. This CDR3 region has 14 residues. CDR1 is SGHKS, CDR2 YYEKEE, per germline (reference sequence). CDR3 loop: CASSQDFIEETQYF. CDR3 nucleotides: TGTGCCAGCAGCCAGGACTTCATCGAAGAGACCCAGTACTTC.

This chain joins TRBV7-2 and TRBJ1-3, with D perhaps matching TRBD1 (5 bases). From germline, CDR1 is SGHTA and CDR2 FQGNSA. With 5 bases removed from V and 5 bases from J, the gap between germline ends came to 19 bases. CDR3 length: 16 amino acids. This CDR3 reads CASSIVFGGYRNTIYF. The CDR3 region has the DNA TGTGCCAGCAGCATAGTCTTCGGGGGGTATAGAAACACCATATATTTT.